This T cell receptor beta chain was identified during a study of early stage breast cancer tumors. This clone was picked up a small number of times. Data came from immunoSEQ multiplex PCR; TCRdb stores just in-frame clones and leaves some out. The sample has around 30,000 clones, roughly two thirds seen once. The ends were cut back, 0 bases at V and 2 bases at J, with 7 bases in the middle. CDR1 MNHEY and CDR2 SVGAGI come from the germline V gene. The CDR3 loop spans 14 amino acids. This sequence joins TRBV6-5 and TRBJ1-1; no clear D gene. The source is a person between 45 and 65 years old with breast cancer. Sequencing was done on a sample of blood. CDR3 amino acids: CASSYSEGNTEAFF. The CDR3 bases are TGTGCCAGCAGTTACTCAGAGGGAAACACTGAAGCTTTCTTT.